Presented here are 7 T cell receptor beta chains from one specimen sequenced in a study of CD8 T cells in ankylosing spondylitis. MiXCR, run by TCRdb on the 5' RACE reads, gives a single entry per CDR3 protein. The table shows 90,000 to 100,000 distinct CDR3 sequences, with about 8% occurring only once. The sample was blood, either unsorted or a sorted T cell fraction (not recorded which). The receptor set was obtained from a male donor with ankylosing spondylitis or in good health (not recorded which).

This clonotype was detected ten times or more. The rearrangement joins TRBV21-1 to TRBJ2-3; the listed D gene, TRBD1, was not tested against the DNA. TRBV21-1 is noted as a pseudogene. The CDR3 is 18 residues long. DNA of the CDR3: TGTGCCAGCAGCAAAGGCGACCCGACAGGCTCTGGCACAGATACGCAGTATTTT. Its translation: CASSKGDPTGSGTDTQYF.

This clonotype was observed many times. The CDR3 sequence is CSASGHASTDTQYF. DNA of the CDR3: TGCAGTGCCTCGGGACATGCTAGCACAGATACGCAGTATTTT. The chain links TRBV20-1 to TRBJ2-3; a possible D gene is TRBD1 (6 bases). The germline V and J ends were trimmed by 6 bases and 0 bases, with 13 bases remaining between them. The CDR3 spans 14 residues. Per the germline V gene, CDR1 is DFQATT and CDR2 is SNEGSKA (reference sequence).

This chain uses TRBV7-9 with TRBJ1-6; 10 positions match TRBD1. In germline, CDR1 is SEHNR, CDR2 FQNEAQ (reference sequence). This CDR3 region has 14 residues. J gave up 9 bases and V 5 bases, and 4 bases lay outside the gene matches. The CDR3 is CASSTTGGGSPLHF. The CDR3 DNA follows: TGTGCCAGCAGCACGACAGGGGGCGGTTCACCCCTCCACTTT.

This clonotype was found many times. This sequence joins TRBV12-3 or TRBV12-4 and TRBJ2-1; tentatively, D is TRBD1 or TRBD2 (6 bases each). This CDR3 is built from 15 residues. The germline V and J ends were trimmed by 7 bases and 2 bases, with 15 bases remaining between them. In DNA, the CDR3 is TGTGCCAGCACCCCCCAGGGGAGGACCTACAATGAGCAGTTCTTC. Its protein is CASTPQGRTYNEQFF.

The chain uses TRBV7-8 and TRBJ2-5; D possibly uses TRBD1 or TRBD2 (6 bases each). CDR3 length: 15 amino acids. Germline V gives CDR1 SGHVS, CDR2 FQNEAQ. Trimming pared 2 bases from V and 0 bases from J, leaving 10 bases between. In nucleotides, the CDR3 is TGTGCCAGCAGCTTAAGGGGGGACTACCAAGAGACCCAGTACTTC. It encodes CASSLRGDYQETQYF.

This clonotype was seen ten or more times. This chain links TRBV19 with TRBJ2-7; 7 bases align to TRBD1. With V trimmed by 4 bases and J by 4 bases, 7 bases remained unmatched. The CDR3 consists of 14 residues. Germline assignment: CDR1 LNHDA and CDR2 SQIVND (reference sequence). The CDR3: CASSTFDRAYEQYF. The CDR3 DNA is TGTGCCAGTAGTACGTTTGACAGGGCGTACGAGCAGTACTTC.

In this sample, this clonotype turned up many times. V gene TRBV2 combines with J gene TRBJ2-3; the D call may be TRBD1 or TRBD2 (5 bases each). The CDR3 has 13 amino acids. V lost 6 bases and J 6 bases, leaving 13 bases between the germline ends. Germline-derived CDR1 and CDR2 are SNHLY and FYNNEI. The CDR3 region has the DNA TGTGCCAGCAGCCCGGGCCGGGGCGATACGCAGTATTTT. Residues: CASSPGRGDTQYF.